These 4 T cell receptor beta chains share one sample of origin, sequenced in a study of T cell changes during pregnancy in multiple sclerosis (dated by TCRdb to about 2019). The library came from the immunoSEQ multiplex PCR assay. This immuneACCESS table, as held by TCRdb, lists in-frame sequences with V and J called but not all clones. Of the missing ones, under half trace to an unresolved V gene in checked studies; the others have no known cause. The sample table holds around 40,000 clones, of which just over 90% were seen once. Roughly 0.6% of the sample rests with the top ten. The input for sequencing was CD4+ T cells from peripheral blood mononuclear cells, taken in the third trimester of pregnancy. These TCRs come from a female donor with multiple sclerosis, enrolled in a pregnancy study.

The table lists this clone with a count of one. This rearrangement joins TRBV5-1 to TRBJ2-5; 13 bases line up with TRBD2. V trimming: 2 bases; J trimming: 2 bases; junction bases outside the gene matches: 3. The CDR3 contains 16 residues. Germline CDR1 is SGHRS and CDR2 is YFSETQ. The CDR3 DNA follows: TGCGCCAGCAGCTTAAGACTAGCGGGGGGACAAGAGACCCAGTACTTC. It specifies CASSLRLAGGQETQYF.

The V and J genes are TRBV9 and TRBJ2-7; 9 bases agree with TRBD2. Germline lookup yields CDR1 SGDLS and CDR2 YYNGEE. V dropped 0 bases and J dropped 2; count of bases not matched to a gene: 6. This CDR3 is built from 16 residues. The CDR3: CASSVGSSGGTYEQYF. Written as DNA, the CDR3 is TGTGCCAGCAGCGTAGGGAGTAGCGGGGGAACCTACGAGCAGTACTTC. Drawing the rest from reference TRBV9 and TRBJ2-7, the complete variable domain is DSGVTQTPKHLITATGQRVTLRCSPRSGDLSVYWYQQSLDQGLQFLIQYYNGEERAKGNILERFSAQQFPDLHSELNLSSLELGDSALYFCASSVGSSGGTYEQYFGPGTRLTVT.

The chain is built from TRBV12-5 and TRBJ2-1, with 11 bases fitting TRBD2. The CDR3 has 16 residues. The J segment lost 5 bases and the V segment lost 3 bases, leaving 6 bases of the junction unmatched. The germline CDR1 and CDR2 sequences are LGHNT and FRNRAP. CDR3 in DNA: TGTGCTAGTGGTTTATTATCGGGACTAGCGGACAATGAGCAGTTCTTC. Residues: CASGLLSGLADNEQFF. The full variable domain, with the rest looked up from reference TRBV12-5 and TRBJ2-1, is DARVTQTPRHKVTEMGQEVTMRCQPILGHNTVFWYRQTMMQGLELLAYFRNRAPLDDSGMPKDRFSAEMPDATLATLKIQPSEPRDSAVYFCASGLLSGLADNEQFFGPGTRLTVL.

This clone showed up just a few times. The rearrangement links TRBV19 to TRBJ1-1; D unresolved. V lost 3 bases and J 4 bases, leaving 18 bases between the germline ends. This CDR3 has 16 residues. Germline CDR1 is LNHDA and CDR2 is SQIVND (reference sequence). This chain's CDR3 is CASSIGEYPGITEAFF. CDR3 bases: TGTGCCAGTAGTATCGGGGAATACCCTGGAATCACTGAAGCTTTCTTT. Filled out from reference TRBV19 and TRBJ1-1, the complete variable domain reads DGGITQSPKYLFRKEGQNVTLSCEQNLNHDAMYWYRQDPGQGLRLIYYSQIVNDFQKGDIAEGYSVSREKKESFPLTVTSAQKNPTAFYLCASSIGEYPGITEAFFGQGTRLTVV.